This T cell receptor beta chain is drawn from a study of technical replicates of blood from several donors. A single count supports this clone. Repertoires were generated with immunoSEQ multiplex PCR, while TCRdb's copy carries only in-frame clones and drops some. The data contain over 80,000 clones, roughly 95% of them seen just once; the ten biggest clones take up 0.3% to 0.45%. In germline, CDR1 is SEHNR, CDR2 FQNEAQ (reference sequence). The CDR3 runs to 15 residues. V dropped 4 bases and J dropped 3 bases, with 16 bases sitting between them. Material: T cells isolated from PBMCs. The receptor was derived from a human donor in good health. The J gene is TRBJ2-7, the V gene TRBV7-9; TRBD2 might be the D (5 bases). The CDR3 nucleotides read TGTGCCAGCAGCTCTTTTAGCGCCTATGGCTACGAGCAGTACTTC. Its translation: CASSSFSAYGYEQYF.